This T cell receptor (beta chain) was recovered during a study of a mutant IDH1 vaccine in newly diagnosed glioma. Study-wide background: Patients, over weeks 1, 3, 5, 7, 11, 15, 19 and 23, received a total of eight vaccinations. Vaccination began 4-6 weeks post radiotherapy alone, or with temozolomide cycles. Treated patients, about 60% male and roughly 40% female, averaged about 40 years of age.

Clones were read by immunoSEQ multiplex PCR, and TCRdb kept only the in-frame ones, dropping some. The data contain tens of thousands of clones, over 75% of them singletons. The count of this clone is one. Its target is not known. Time point: week 5, during vaccination. Every vaccination contained 300 ug of the mutant IDH1 20-mer peptide and was paired with topical imiquimod. Those who donated had recent WHO grade 3 or 4 IDH1-mutant, ATRX-lost astrocytomas. The CDR3 is 15 amino acids. Trimming shortened V by 8 bases and J by 4 bases, and 17 bases separated the two germline ends. CDR1 is MNHNS, CDR2 SASEGT, per germline.

This receptor was obtained from a woman aged 45-65 years with glioma. The sequencing used PBMCs, collected from a glioma patient whose treatment included an IDH1 peptide vaccine. The chain recombines TRBV6-1 with TRBJ1-4; tentatively, D is TRBD1 (5 bases). CDR3: CASLLGATGNEKLFF. Written as DNA, the CDR3 is TGTGCCAGCCTTCTAGGGGCGACTGGTAATGAAAAACTGTTTTTT.